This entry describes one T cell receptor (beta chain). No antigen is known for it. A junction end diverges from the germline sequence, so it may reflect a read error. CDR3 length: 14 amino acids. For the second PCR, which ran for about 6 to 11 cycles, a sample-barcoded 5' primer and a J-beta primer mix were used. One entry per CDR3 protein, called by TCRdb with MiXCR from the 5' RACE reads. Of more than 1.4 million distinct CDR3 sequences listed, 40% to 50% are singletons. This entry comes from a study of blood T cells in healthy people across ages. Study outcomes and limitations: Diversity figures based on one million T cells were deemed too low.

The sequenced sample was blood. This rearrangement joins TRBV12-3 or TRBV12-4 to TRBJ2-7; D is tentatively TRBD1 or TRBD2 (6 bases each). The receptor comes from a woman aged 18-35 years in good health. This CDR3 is CVSSFGGSSYEQYF. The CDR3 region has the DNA TGTGTCAGCAGTTTCGGGGGCAGCTCCTACGAGCAGTACTTC.